The 19 T cell receptor beta chains below were found in one sample sequenced in a study of blood T cell repertoires in COVID-19 (TCRdb year 2020). The method behind the library was the immunoSEQ multiplex PCR assay. This immuneACCESS table, as held by TCRdb, lists in-frame sequences with V and J called but not all clones. Of the missing ones, under half trace to an unresolved V gene in checked studies; the others have no known cause. The sample profile shows fewer than 350,000 clones; approximately 89% of them were found once. The top ten hold 3% to 4% of the sample. Sequencing was performed on peripheral blood. Receptors originate from a woman aged 55-69 years with COVID-19, enrolled during active disease.

The J gene is TRBJ1-1, the V gene TRBV7-2; D is unresolved. Trimming removed 4 bases from V and 1 base from J, with 7 bases in between. Germline V gene data show CDR1 as SGHTA and CDR2 as FQGNSA. This CDR3 region has 13 residues. CDR3 bases: TGTGCCAGCAGCTGGCAACAGAACACTGAAGCTTTCTTT. Protein sequence: CASSWQQNTEAFF.

The chain has TRBV10-3 and TRBJ2-7; D might be TRBD2 (6 bases). Trimming took 4 bases from V and 0 from J, leaving 10 bases between them. CDR3 length: 14 residues. Germline CDR1 and CDR2: ENHRY and SYGVKD. In DNA form, the CDR3 reads TGTGCCATCAGTGTTCGGGAGCTCTCCTACGAGCAGTACTTC. Protein sequence: CAISVRELSYEQYF.

The V gene is TRBV5-1, the J gene TRBJ1-2, with 7 bases that match TRBD1. This CDR3 has 13 residues. The V and J ends lost 4 bases and 7 bases, in that order; junction bases with no gene match: 7. Germline CDR1 SGHRS, CDR2 YFSETQ. CDR3 in DNA: TGCGCCAGCAGCCCAAGTCAGGGGGTTGGCTACACCTTC. Translation gives CASSPSQGVGYTF.

The chain links TRBV30 to TRBJ1-2; maybe TRBD1 (5 bases). The CDR3 consists of 16 residues. Germline CDR1 is GTSNPN and CDR2 is SVGIG (reference sequence). V lost 3 bases, J lost 1 base, and 18 bases lay in between. The CDR3: CAWRGGAGRNNYGYTF. CDR3 sequence (DNA): TGTGCCTGGAGGGGAGGGGCAGGGAGGAATAACTATGGCTACACCTTC.

CDR3 DNA sequence: TGTGCCATCAGTGAGTTACAGACCTCACCCCTCCACTTT. Translation: CAISELQTSPLHF. The rearrangement uses TRBV10-3 and TRBJ1-6; D not resolved. Germline CDR1 ENHRY, CDR2 SYGVKD. This CDR3 has 13 residues. Trimming stripped 1 base from V and 10 bases from J, with 8 bases between.

This chain joins TRBV29-1 and TRBJ1-2, with 8 positions matching TRBD1. The trim removed 2 bases at V and 13 bases at J, leaving 6 bases unmatched. This CDR3 has 11 amino acids. Germline V gene data show CDR1 as SQVTM and CDR2 as ANQGSEA. The CDR3 region is CSVERDRWLTF. CDR3 coding DNA: TGCAGCGTTGAAAGGGACAGGTGGCTCACCTTC.

This rearrangement joins TRBV7-2 to TRBJ2-3; D is unclear. Germline-derived CDR1 and CDR2 are SGHTA and FQGNSA. There are 11 residues in the CDR3. Trimming pared 8 bases from V and 6 bases from J, leaving 9 bases between. CDR3 bases: TGTGCCAGCGCGGAATTCGATACGCAGTATTTT. Its protein is CASAEFDTQYF.

This rearrangement joins TRBV18 to TRBJ1-1; 10 nucleotides line up with TRBD1. The CDR3 is made up of 15 amino acids. Germline V gene lookup returns CDR1 KGHSH and CDR2 LQKENI. Trimming removed 2 bases from V and 3 bases from J; junction bases left unmatched: 3. This CDR3 is CASSPLGTGDTEAFF. CDR3 coding DNA: TGTGCCAGCTCACCATTGGGGACAGGGGACACTGAAGCTTTCTTT.

J is TRBJ2-7 and V is TRBV9; D gene uncertain. The CDR3 contains 14 residues. Germline V gene lookup returns CDR1 SGDLS and CDR2 YYNGEE. The germline V and J ends were trimmed by 0 bases and 3 bases, with 10 bases remaining between them. The CDR3 DNA reads TGTGCCAGCAGCGTAGGTCTAAGTAACTACGAGCAGTACTTC. Amino acid sequence: CASSVGLSNYEQYF.

The chain couples TRBV4-1 to TRBJ2-3; TRBD2 is a possible D gene (5 bases). This CDR3 spans 16 amino acids. CDR1 and CDR2 (germline): MGHRA, YSYEKL. The V end was cut by 5 bases, the J end by 1 base, with 16 bases between. CDR3: CASSLRSVRGTDTQYF. The CDR3 nucleotides read TGCGCCAGCAGCTTACGCAGCGTGAGGGGCACAGATACGCAGTATTTT.

V and J are TRBV15 and TRBJ1-6, with D perhaps TRBD1 (6 bases). The CDR3 sequence is 14 residues long. V lost 3 bases to trimming and J lost 5 bases, with 8 bases between them. Germline assignment: CDR1 LNHNV and CDR2 YYDKDF (reference sequence). The CDR3 here is CATSRDSNNSPLHF. The CDR3 coding sequence is TGTGCCACCAGCAGGGACAGTAATAATTCACCCCTCCACTTT.

This chain connects TRBV28 to TRBJ1-1; D ambiguous. The CDR3 is 18 residues long. The V end was cut by 1 base, the J end by 0 bases, with 18 bases between. In germline, CDR1 is MDHEN, CDR2 SYDVKM. CDR3 region: CASSLSHTQKTMNTEAFF. The CDR3 nucleotides are TGTGCCAGCAGTTTATCCCACACACAGAAAACAATGAACACTGAAGCTTTCTTT.

This clone has more than one count but fewer than ten. This rearrangement joins TRBV2 to TRBJ1-1; a weak D match, TRBD1 (5 bases). The V end lost 6 bases, the J end lost 1 base, and 9 bases lay between the germline ends. Germline-derived CDR1 and CDR2 are SNHLY and FYNNEI. This CDR3 has 13 amino acids. The CDR3 region has the DNA TGTGCCAGCAGCTGGACACAGAACACTGAAGCTTTCTTT. It codes for CASSWTQNTEAFF.

This chain uses TRBV19 with TRBJ1-1; TRBD1 aligns across 8 bases. Germline assignment: CDR1 LNHDA and CDR2 SQIVND (reference sequence). The length of the CDR3 is 14 residues. V shed 5 bases, J shed 6 bases, and the junction held 8 bases outside the gene matches. Here the CDR3 DNA reads TGTGCCAGTAGTCCCGGCAGGGGGCCTGCTGAAGCTTTCTTT. Translation: CASSPGRGPAEAFF.

The chain recombines TRBV5-1 with TRBJ2-3, with a weak D call TRBD2 (6 bases). The V end was cut by 0 bases, the J end by 5 bases, with 10 bases between. The germline CDR1 and CDR2 sequences are SGHRS and YFSETQ. There are 14 residues in the CDR3. In DNA, the CDR3 is TGCGCCAGCAGCTTGGCTCTAGCGTTAGATACGCAGTATTTT. This gives the protein CASSLALALDTQYF. The variable domain in full, with the rest retrieved from reference TRBV5-1 and TRBJ2-3, is KAGVTQTPRYLIKTRGQQVTLSCSPISGHRSVSWYQQTPGQGLQFLFEYFSETQRNKGNFPGRFSGRQFSNSRSEMNVSTLELGDSALYLCASSLALALDTQYFGPGTRLTVL.

This clone turned up a few times. In nucleotides, the CDR3 is TGTGCCAGCAGCTTCGGCGGAAAGGACTATGGCTACACCTTC. Its protein is CASSFGGKDYGYTF. This sequence joins TRBV5-4 and TRBJ1-2; D uncertain. The germline V gene encodes CDR1 SGHNT and CDR2 YYREEE (reference sequence). V was pared by 2 bases and J by 3 bases, with 11 bases between. CDR3 size: 14 residues.

Only a few counts were recorded for this clone. The genes are TRBV7-8 and TRBJ1-5, with TRBD1 as a possible D gene (5 bases). The CDR3 totals 13 residues. V was cut by 4 bases and J by 3 bases, with 7 bases left in between. Germline assignment: CDR1 SGHVS and CDR2 FQNEAQ. For the CDR3, the DNA is TGTGCCAGCAGCTCGACAGACAATCAGCCCCAGCATTTT. Residues: CASSSTDNQPQHF. Full variable domain (outside the CDR3, taken from reference TRBV7-8 and TRBJ1-5): GAGVSQSPRYKVAKRGQDVALRCDPISGHVSLFWYQQALGQGPEFLTYFQNEAQLDKSGLPSDRFFAERPEGSVSTLKIQRTQQEDSAVYLCASSSTDNQPQHFGDGTRLSIL.

V usage is TRBV6-5 and J usage is TRBJ2-1; possibly TRBD2 for D (5 bases). Trimming pared 2 bases from V and 8 bases from J, leaving 16 bases between. Per germline, CDR1 MNHEY and CDR2 SVGAGI. This CDR3 is built from 15 residues. This chain's CDR3 is CASSYVGGPRDEQFF. CDR3 nucleotide sequence: TGTGCCAGCAGTTACGTGGGCGGTCCGAGGGATGAGCAGTTCTTC.

V usage is TRBV7-2 and J usage is TRBJ2-1, with 7 bases aligning to TRBD2. CDR3 length: 14 residues. Trimming cost V 2 bases and J 5 bases; bases outside gene matches: 3. CDR1 is SGHTA, CDR2 FQGNSA, per germline. CDR3 DNA sequence: TGTGCCAGCAGCTTACTAGCGGCACACAATGAGCAGTTCTTC. It specifies CASSLLAAHNEQFF.